This T cell receptor beta chain was documented in a study of blood T cell repertoires in COVID-19. Study details: Donors in the United States, Italy and Spain gave samples during acute or convalescent COVID-19. From T cells, B-cell-depleted T cells, or PBMCs came the material, which was cDNA or gDNA.

V was clipped by 3 bases and J by 1 base, with 6 bases between them. The CDR3 extends over 12 amino acids. CDR1 and CDR2 from the germline V gene are SQVTM and ANQGSEA. In the study's own analysis: For nucleated cells, counts were estimated from reference gene primer amplification. The repertoire was sequenced with immunoSEQ multiplex PCR; TCRdb's copy has only in-frame clones and lacks some. The D gene and trimming were derived from the DNA, and the V and J assignments and clone size from that table. The sample lists under 150,000 clones, 70% to 90% occurring once. Sequencing was done on a sample of peripheral blood. The sequence was collected from a man between 35 and 55 years old with acute or convalescent COVID-19. V and J are TRBV29-1 and TRBJ1-1; a possible D gene is TRBD1 (6 bases). The CDR3 region is CSVDRGNTEAFF. The CDR3 DNA sequence: TGCAGCGTTGACAGGGGGAACACTGAAGCTTTCTTT.